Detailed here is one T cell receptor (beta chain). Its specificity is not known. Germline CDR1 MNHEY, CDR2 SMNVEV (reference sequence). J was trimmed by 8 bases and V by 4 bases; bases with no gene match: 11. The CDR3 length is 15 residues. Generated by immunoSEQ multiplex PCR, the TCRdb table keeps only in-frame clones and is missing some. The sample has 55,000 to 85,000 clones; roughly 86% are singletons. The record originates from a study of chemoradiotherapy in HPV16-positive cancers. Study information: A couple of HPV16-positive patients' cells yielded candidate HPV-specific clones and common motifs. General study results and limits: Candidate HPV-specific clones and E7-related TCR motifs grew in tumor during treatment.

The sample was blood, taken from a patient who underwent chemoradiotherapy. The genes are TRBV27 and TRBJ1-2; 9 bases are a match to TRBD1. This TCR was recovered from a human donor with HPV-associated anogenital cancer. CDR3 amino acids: CASSWDLTGGGGYTF. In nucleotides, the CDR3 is TGTGCCAGCAGTTGGGATCTGACAGGGGGAGGAGGCTACACCTTC.